The 28 T cell receptor beta chains in this list originate from one sample, sequenced in a study of control samples from healthy donors and cancer patients. TCRdb keeps only in-frame clones here, not all; method: immunoSEQ multiplex PCR. The sample yields around 140,000 clones, approximately 89% seen once. Source material: PBMCs. These receptors were obtained from a man in his fifties with head and neck cancer.

About this clone: The junction and the germline gene differ at one end; a read error may be behind it. This CDR3 reads CSVANGLRSF. CDR3 DNA sequence: TGCAGCGTGGCGAATGGACTGAGGTCCTTC. The chain joins TRBV29-1 to TRBJ1-2; D is ambiguous. Per the germline V gene, CDR1 is SQVTM and CDR2 is ANQGSEA. The CDR3 sequence is 10 residues long.

The chain joins TRBV14 to TRBJ2-5; 14 nucleotides line up with TRBD2. Per germline, CDR1 SGHDN and CDR2 FVKESK. Germline trimming cut 3 bases from V and 7 bases from J; bases unmatched to any gene: 13. The CDR3 is 18 amino acids. The CDR3 loop is CASSQRTSGRQTRVTQYF. CDR3 DNA sequence: TGTGCCAGCAGCCAGCGGACTAGCGGGAGGCAAACCCGGGTGACCCAGTACTTC.

The rearrangement links TRBV5-6 to TRBJ1-1; D is ambiguous. Germline CDR1 is SGHDT and CDR2 is YYEEEE. The ends were cut back, 2 bases at V and 7 bases at J, with 9 bases in the middle. There are 12 residues in the CDR3. The DNA for the CDR3 is TGTGCCAGCAGCTTTGCGGGTATTGAAGCTTTCTTT. This gives the protein CASSFAGIEAFF.

V and J are TRBV4-2 and TRBJ2-5, with 9 positions matching TRBD2. Germline-derived CDR1 and CDR2 are LGHNA and YNFKEQ. The V and J ends lost 2 bases and 1 base, in that order; junction bases with no gene match: 8. This CDR3 region has 17 residues. CDR3 protein: CASSQLSSGIAQETQYF. The CDR3 nucleotides read TGTGCCAGCAGCCAACTGTCTAGCGGGATAGCCCAAGAGACCCAGTACTTC.

This clone was observed a single time. This chain connects TRBV9 to TRBJ2-5; D uncertain. The length of the CDR3 is 14 residues. Trimming shortened V by 0 bases and J by 2 bases, and 8 bases separated the two germline ends. Germline V gene lookup returns CDR1 SGDLS and CDR2 YYNGEE. CDR3: CASSVGLSQETQYF. The DNA for the CDR3 is TGTGCCAGCAGCGTAGGGCTTTCACAAGAGACCCAGTACTTC.

The gene calls are TRBV28 and TRBJ1-1; D uncertain. Germline CDR1 MDHEN, CDR2 SYDVKM. Deletions cut 5 bases from V and 1 base from J, with 11 bases between. The CDR3 has 14 amino acids. The CDR3 nucleotides read TGTGCCAGCAGTCCTGGTCAGTCGAACACTGAAGCTTTCTTT. This sequence encodes CASSPGQSNTEAFF.

The chain has TRBV6-5 and TRBJ2-1; 8 bases map to TRBD1. CDR3 size: 15 residues. Germline V gene lookup returns CDR1 MNHEY and CDR2 SVGAGI. V lost 7 bases, J lost 5 bases, and 10 bases stayed unmatched. CDR3 region: CASTHGDRRNNEQFF. DNA for the CDR3: TGTGCCAGCACCCATGGGGACAGGCGGAACAATGAGCAGTTCTTC.

The chain recombines TRBV5-1 with TRBJ2-6; maybe TRBD2 (5 bases). This CDR3 has 17 residues. Trimming left V 0 bases short and J 2 bases short, with 12 bases between. Germline V CDR1 and CDR2: SGHRS, YFSETQ. The DNA of the CDR3 is TGCGCCAGCAGCTTGGTCTTTTTGGGAGCTGGGGCCAACGTCCTGACTTTC. The encoded protein is CASSLVFLGAGANVLTF.

V gene TRBV5-8 combines with J gene TRBJ1-2, with D unresolved. The germline V and J ends were trimmed by 0 bases and 8 bases, with 14 bases remaining between them. The CDR3 runs 14 residues. From germline, CDR1 is SGHTS and CDR2 YDEGEE. DNA of the CDR3: TGTGCCAGCAGCTTGGAGTCCGGGCCAACGGGCTACACCTTC. Protein: CASSLESGPTGYTF.

The chain is built from TRBV5-4 and TRBJ2-7; 8 nucleotides align to TRBD2. The junction had 4 bases not matched to a gene; V was cut back by 2 bases and J by 3 bases. This CDR3 is 14 amino acids long. The germline gives CDR1 SGHNT, CDR2 YYREEE (reference sequence). The CDR3 is CASSLSSGIYEQYF. The CDR3 nucleotides read TGTGCCAGCAGCTTAAGTAGCGGGATCTACGAGCAGTACTTC.

CDR3 sequence reads: CASSFANTGELFF. The CDR3 DNA reads as TGCGCCAGCAGCTTCGCGAACACCGGGGAGCTGTTTTTT. The V call is TRBV5-1, the J call TRBJ2-2; D not resolved. Per the germline V gene, CDR1 is SGHRS and CDR2 is YFSETQ. V was cut by 2 bases and J by 0 bases, with 2 bases left in between. CDR3 size: 13 residues. The full variable domain, with the rest looked up from reference TRBV5-1 and TRBJ2-2, is KAGVTQTPRYLIKTRGQQVTLSCSPISGHRSVSWYQQTPGQGLQFLFEYFSETQRNKGNFPGRFSGRQFSNSRSEMNVSTLELGDSALYLCASSFANTGELFFGEGSRLTVL.

The chain combines TRBV28 with TRBJ2-7; D uncertain. CDR1 and CDR2 (germline): MDHEN, SYDVKM. Trimming left V 5 bases short and J 0 bases short, with 8 bases between. This CDR3 comprises 13 residues. The CDR3 DNA reads TGTGCCAGCAGTGCCTCTAGCTCCTACGAGCAGTACTTC. Amino acid sequence: CASSASSSYEQYF. Using reference TRBV28 and TRBJ2-7 for the parts outside the CDR3, the full variable domain is DVKVTQSSRYLVKRTGEKVFLECVQDMDHENMFWYRQDPGLGLRLIYFSYDVKMKEKGDIPEGYSVSREKKERFSLILESASTNQTSMYLCASSASSSYEQYFGPGTRLTVT.

This chain connects TRBV5-1 to TRBJ2-7; D is uncertain. The V end lost 1 base, the J end lost 2 bases, and 7 bases lay between the germline ends. Germline V gene data show CDR1 as SGHRS and CDR2 as YFSETQ. The CDR3 has 13 residues. The CDR3 is CASSLSRTYEQYF. CDR3 bases: TGCGCCAGCAGCTTGAGTCGTACCTACGAGCAGTACTTC.

The chain's CDR3 is CASSHLPRDRVRVEQYF. The CDR3 nucleotides are TGCGCCAGCAGCCACTTACCCCGGGACAGGGTCCGGGTGGAGCAGTACTTC. The V gene is TRBV4-1, the J gene TRBJ2-7; TRBD1 aligns across 9 bases. Germline-derived CDR1 and CDR2 are MGHRA and YSYEKL. The CDR3 is made up of 17 amino acids. The junction had 16 bases not matched to a gene; V was cut back by 3 bases and J by 7 bases.

The J gene is TRBJ1-1, the V gene TRBV7-8; no reliable D call. Trimming took off 5 bases at V and 0 bases at J, with 10 bases between the two ends. This CDR3 spans 14 amino acids. Germline CDR1 reads SGHVS; CDR2 reads FQNEAQ. Written as DNA, the CDR3 is TGTGCCAGCAGCGCGGTTCACTTGAACACTGAAGCTTTCTTT. Protein product: CASSAVHLNTEAFF.

V usage is TRBV9 and J usage is TRBJ2-1; D remains unclear. This CDR3 contains 13 residues. Germline V gene lookup returns CDR1 SGDLS and CDR2 YYNGEE. Trimming removed 3 bases at V and 5 bases at J, with 9 bases between. This chain's CDR3 is CASSARRNNEQFF. CDR3 coding DNA: TGTGCCAGCAGCGCCCGCCGGAACAATGAGCAGTTCTTC.

The genes are TRBV7-2 and TRBJ2-1, with TRBD1 identical over 7 bases. The germline gives CDR1 SGHTA, CDR2 FQGNSA. V shed 3 bases and J 5 bases; nucleotides not matched to a gene: 7. The CDR3 covers 15 residues. This CDR3 is CASSFGTDYNNEQFF. The CDR3 nucleotides are TGTGCCAGCAGCTTCGGGACAGACTATAACAATGAGCAGTTCTTC.

The J gene is TRBJ1-1, the V gene TRBV28; 10 bases agree with TRBD1. Germline V CDR1 and CDR2: MDHEN, SYDVKM. The length of the CDR3 is 13 residues. V was pared by 6 bases and J by 8 bases, with 6 bases of the junction left unmatched. CDR3 nucleotides: TGTGCCAGCAGATTCCGGGACAGGGGAGAAGCTTTCTTT. It codes for CASRFRDRGEAFF.

The CDR3 here is CASSPLAGSSYEQYF. CDR3 nucleotide sequence: TGTGCCAGCAGTCCACTAGCGGGGAGCTCCTACGAGCAGTACTTC. The chain uses TRBV6-5 and TRBJ2-7; 10 bases align to TRBD2. Germline V lookup: CDR1 MNHEY, CDR2 SVGAGI. The CDR3 covers 15 residues. The V and J ends lost 5 bases and 0 bases, in that order; junction bases with no gene match: 4.

This chain links TRBV4-1 with TRBJ2-2, with 11 bases lining up with TRBD1. In germline, CDR1 is MGHRA, CDR2 YSYEKL. This CDR3 spans 16 amino acids. Losses at the gene ends were 4 bases for V and 5 bases for J; bases not matched to a gene: 6. The CDR3 sequence: CASSRTDRGQTGELFF. As DNA, the CDR3 is TGCGCCAGCAGCCGAACGGACAGGGGGCAGACCGGGGAGCTGTTTTTT.

The chain links TRBV19 to TRBJ1-3; maybe TRBD1 (6 bases). This CDR3 is built from 16 residues. Looked up from germline, CDR1 is LNHDA and CDR2 is SQIVND (reference sequence). Trimming removed 7 bases from V and 0 bases from J, with 16 bases in between. CDR3 coding DNA: TGTGCCAGTACTGGGGGGGGCGCGGGCTCTGGAAACACCATATATTTT. It specifies CASTGGGAGSGNTIYF.

The rearrangement joins TRBV15 to TRBJ2-5; 12 bases are a match to TRBD1. This CDR3 is built from 15 residues. V was pared by 2 bases and J by 4 bases, with 2 bases of the junction left unmatched. Germline-derived CDR1 and CDR2 are LNHNV and YYDKDF (reference sequence). The CDR3 loop reads CATSRRDRGPETQYF. The CDR3, as DNA: TGTGCCACCAGCAGAAGGGACAGGGGGCCAGAGACCCAGTACTTC.

The V gene is TRBV10-3, the J gene TRBJ2-1; D could derive from TRBD1 or TRBD2 (6 bases each). CDR1 and CDR2 (germline): ENHRY, SYGVKD. Trimming left V 6 bases short and J 8 bases short, with 14 bases between. The CDR3 totals 13 residues. Here the CDR3 DNA reads TGTGCCATCAGGGAGGGGGGTGGCGATGAGCAGTTCTTC. As protein: CAIREGGGDEQFF.

This sequence joins TRBV4-2 and TRBJ1-1; TRBD1 matches at 9 bases. The V gene end was trimmed by 0 bases and the J gene end by 5 bases; junction bases not matched to a gene: 4. The germline CDR1 and CDR2 sequences are LGHNA and YNFKEQ. The CDR3 runs 15 residues. CDR3 coding DNA: TGTGCCAGCAGCCAAGATGACAGGGGGTTTACTGAAGCTTTCTTT. It is translated as CASSQDDRGFTEAFF.

This chain joins TRBV6-1 and TRBJ2-7; D is perhaps TRBD2 (5 bases). Trimming shortened V by 2 bases and J by 0 bases, and 8 bases separated the two germline ends. In germline, CDR1 is MNHNS, CDR2 SASEGT. The length of the CDR3 is 14 residues. The CDR3 sequence: CASSERDGSYEQYF. DNA of the CDR3: TGTGCCAGCAGTGAACGGGATGGCTCCTACGAGCAGTACTTC.

CDR3 DNA sequence: TGTGCCAGCAGCCTAGGGCCTAGCGACTATCAAGAGACCCAGTACTTC. Translation gives CASSLGPSDYQETQYF. The chain carries TRBV12-1 and TRBJ2-5; the D call in the table, TRBD2, was not verified against the DNA. TRBV12-1 is listed as a pseudogene. The CDR3 loop spans 16 amino acids.

The chain links TRBV5-1 to TRBJ1-5, with TRBD1 matching 9 bases. Losses at the gene ends were 4 bases for V and 3 bases for J; bases not matched to a gene: 8. This CDR3 has 16 amino acids. Germline V gene lookup returns CDR1 SGHRS and CDR2 YFSETQ. The CDR3: CASSPGTGSFNQPQHF. CDR3 DNA sequence: TGCGCCAGCAGCCCAGGGACAGGGTCGTTCAATCAGCCCCAGCATTTT.

Points on this clone: The sample has other DNA sequences that encode this CDR3 too. The J gene is TRBJ1-2, the V gene TRBV7-3, with D possibly matching TRBD1 (6 bases). Germline V gives CDR1 SGHTA, CDR2 FQGTGA. This CDR3 region has 13 residues. The V gene lost 0 bases and the J gene lost 7 bases, with 9 bases spanning the gap. Written as DNA, the CDR3 is TGTGCCAGCAGCTTAACGTTGGACAGTGGCTACACCTTC. It codes for CASSLTLDSGYTF.